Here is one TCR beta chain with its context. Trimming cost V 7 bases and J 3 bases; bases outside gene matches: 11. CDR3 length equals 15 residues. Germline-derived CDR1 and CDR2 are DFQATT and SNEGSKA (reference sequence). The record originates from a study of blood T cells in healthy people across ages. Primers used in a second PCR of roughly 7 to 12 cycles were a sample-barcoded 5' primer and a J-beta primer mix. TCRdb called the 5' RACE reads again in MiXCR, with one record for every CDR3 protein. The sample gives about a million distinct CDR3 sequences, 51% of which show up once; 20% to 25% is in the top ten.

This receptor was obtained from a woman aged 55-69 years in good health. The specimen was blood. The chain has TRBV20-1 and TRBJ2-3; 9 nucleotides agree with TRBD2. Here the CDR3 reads CSVRHGLANTDTQYF. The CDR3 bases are TGCAGTGTTCGTCACGGACTAGCGAATACAGATACGCAGTATTTT.